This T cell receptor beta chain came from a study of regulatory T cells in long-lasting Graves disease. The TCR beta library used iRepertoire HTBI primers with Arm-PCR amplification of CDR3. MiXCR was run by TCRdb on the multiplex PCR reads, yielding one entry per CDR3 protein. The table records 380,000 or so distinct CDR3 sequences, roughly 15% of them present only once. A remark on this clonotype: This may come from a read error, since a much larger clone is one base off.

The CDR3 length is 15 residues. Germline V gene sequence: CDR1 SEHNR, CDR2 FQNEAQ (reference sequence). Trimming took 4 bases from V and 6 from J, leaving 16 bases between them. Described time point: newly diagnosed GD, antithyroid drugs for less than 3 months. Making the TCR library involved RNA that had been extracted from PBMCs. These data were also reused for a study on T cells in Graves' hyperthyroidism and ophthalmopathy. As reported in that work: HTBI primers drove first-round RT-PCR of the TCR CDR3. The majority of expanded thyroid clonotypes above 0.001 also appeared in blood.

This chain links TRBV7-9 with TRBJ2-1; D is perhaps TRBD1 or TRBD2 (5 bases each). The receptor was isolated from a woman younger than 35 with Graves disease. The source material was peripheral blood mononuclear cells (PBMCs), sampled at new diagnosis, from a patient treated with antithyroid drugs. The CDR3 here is CASSSRGTGTNEQFF. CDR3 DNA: TGTGCCAGCAGCTCCCGTGGGACCGGGACCAATGAGCAGTTCTTC.